The present TCR beta chain was sequenced within a study of post-analysis software for immune sequencing data. Unique molecular identifiers tagged the TCR beta cDNA libraries. TCRdb re-called the PCR reads through MiXCR, storing one row per CDR3 protein. This table holds 600,000 to 700,000 distinct CDR3 sequences, 59% found once. Notes on this clonotype: Antigen specificity is unknown.

Findings and caveats of the study: TRBV5-6, TRBV5-1 and TRBV20-1 belonged to a set of roughly 5 TRBV segments that were more frequent in patients than controls. Same-batch preparations were strongly co-clustered by F measure.

This CDR3 has 14 residues. Germline values: CDR1 SGHTA, CDR2 FQGNSA. Between the trimmed V and J ends, which lost 2 bases and 8 bases, there was a span of 13 bases. The sequencing input was blood. The source is a girl aged 2-15 years with multiple sclerosis. This chain links TRBV7-2 with TRBJ1-3, with D perhaps matching TRBD1 (5 bases). CDR3 sequence (DNA): TGTGCCAGCAGCTTACAGGGATTGACGGACACCATATATTTT. It yields the protein CASSLQGLTDTIYF.